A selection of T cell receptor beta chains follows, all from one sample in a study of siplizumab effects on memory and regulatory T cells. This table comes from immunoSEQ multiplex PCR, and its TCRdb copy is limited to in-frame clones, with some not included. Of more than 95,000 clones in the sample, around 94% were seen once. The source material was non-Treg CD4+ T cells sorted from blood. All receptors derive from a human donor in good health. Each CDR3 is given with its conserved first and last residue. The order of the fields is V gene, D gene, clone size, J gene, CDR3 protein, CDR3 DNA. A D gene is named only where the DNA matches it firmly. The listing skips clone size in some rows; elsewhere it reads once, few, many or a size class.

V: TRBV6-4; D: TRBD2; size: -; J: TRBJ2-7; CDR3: CASSRIAGGMNEQYF; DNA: TGTGCCAGCAGTCGTATAGCGGGGGGGATGAACGAGCAGTACTTC
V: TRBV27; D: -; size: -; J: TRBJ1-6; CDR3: CASSLYQGMTSNSPLHF; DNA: TGTGCCAGCAGTTTATATCAGGGAATGACTTCGAATTCACCCCTCCACTTT
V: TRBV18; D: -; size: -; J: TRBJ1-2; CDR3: CASSPDGLYGYTF; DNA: TGTGCCAGCTCCCCGGACGGACTCTATGGCTACACCTTC
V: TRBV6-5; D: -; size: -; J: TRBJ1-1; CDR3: CASRTNTEAFF; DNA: TGTGCCAGCAGGACCAACACTGAAGCTTTCTTT
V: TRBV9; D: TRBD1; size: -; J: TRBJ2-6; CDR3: CASRPGQGSSGANVLTF; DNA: TGTGCCAGCAGACCGGGACAGGGGAGCTCTGGGGCCAACGTCCTGACTTTC
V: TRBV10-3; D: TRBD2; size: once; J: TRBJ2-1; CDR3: CAIRGTRGDLNEQFF; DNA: TGTGCCATCAGGGGGACTAGAGGGGACCTTAATGAGCAGTTCTTC
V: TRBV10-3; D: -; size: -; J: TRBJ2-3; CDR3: CAIRDPPGDTQYF; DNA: TGTGCCATCAGAGACCCACCGGGAGATACGCAGTATTTT
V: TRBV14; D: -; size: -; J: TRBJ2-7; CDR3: CASSQVGAYEQYF; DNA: TGTGCCAGCAGCCAAGTTGGCGCCTACGAGCAGTACTTC
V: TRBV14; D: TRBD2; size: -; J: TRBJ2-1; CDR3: CASSQDLAGYYNEQFF; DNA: TGTGCCAGCAGCCAAGATCTAGCGGGGTACTACAATGAGCAGTTCTTC
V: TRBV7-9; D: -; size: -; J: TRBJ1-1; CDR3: CASSGGLLEAFF; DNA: TGTGCCAGCAGCGGGGGTCTCCTTGAAGCTTTCTTT
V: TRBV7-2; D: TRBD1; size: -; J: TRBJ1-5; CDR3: CASSLGWGRGQGNQPQHF; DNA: TGTGCCAGCAGCTTAGGGTGGGGTCGGGGACAGGGCAATCAGCCCCAGCATTTT
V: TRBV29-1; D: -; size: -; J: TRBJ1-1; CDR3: CSVDRENTEAFF; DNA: TGCAGCGTTGACAGGGAGAACACTGAAGCTTTCTTT
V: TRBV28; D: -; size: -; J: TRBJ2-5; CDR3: CASSLFGGSEETQYF; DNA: TGTGCCAGCAGTTTATTCGGGGGTTCCGAAGAGACCCAGTACTTC
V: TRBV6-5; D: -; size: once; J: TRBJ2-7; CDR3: CASSYDRNGREQYF; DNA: TGTGCCAGCAGTTACGACAGAAATGGGCGCGAGCAGTACTTC
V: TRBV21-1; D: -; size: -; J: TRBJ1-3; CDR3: CASREDIQHARNTIYF; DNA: TGTGCCAGCAGGGAAGATATACAACACGCACGAAACACCATATATTTT
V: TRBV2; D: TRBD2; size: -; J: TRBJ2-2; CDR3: CASIPGTSGRPGTGELFF; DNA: TGTGCCAGCATTCCCGGGACTAGCGGGAGGCCTGGAACCGGGGAGCTGTTTTTT
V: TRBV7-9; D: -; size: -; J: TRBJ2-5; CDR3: CASSLDLAVQETQYF; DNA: TGTGCCAGCAGCTTAGATTTGGCAGTCCAAGAGACCCAGTACTTC
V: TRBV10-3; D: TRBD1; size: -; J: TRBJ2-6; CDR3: CAIKGTGISGANVLTF; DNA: TGTGCCATCAAGGGGACAGGGATCTCTGGGGCCAACGTCCTGACTTTC
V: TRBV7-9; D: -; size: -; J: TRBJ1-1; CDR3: CASSLGFSNIEAFF; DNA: TGTGCCAGCAGCTTAGGTTTCAGCAATATTGAAGCTTTCTTT
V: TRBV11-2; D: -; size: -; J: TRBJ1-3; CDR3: CASSLGFSSGNTIYF; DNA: TGTGCCAGCAGCTTAGGATTCTCCTCTGGAAACACCATATATTTT
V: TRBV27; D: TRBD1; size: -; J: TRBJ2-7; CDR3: CASRIDRDHHEQYF; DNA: TGTGCCAGTCGGATCGACAGGGATCACCACGAGCAGTACTTC
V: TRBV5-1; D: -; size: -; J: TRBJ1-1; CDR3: CASSARMEVTEAFF; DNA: TGCGCCAGCAGCGCAAGGATGGAAGTCACTGAAGCTTTCTTT
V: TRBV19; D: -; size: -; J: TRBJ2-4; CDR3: CASSEALAKNIQYF; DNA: TGTGCCAGTAGTGAGGCACTAGCCAAAAACATTCAGTACTTC
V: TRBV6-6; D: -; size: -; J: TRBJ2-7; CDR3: CASAPRGANEQYF; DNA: TGTGCCAGCGCTCCCCGGGGGGCTAACGAGCAGTACTTC
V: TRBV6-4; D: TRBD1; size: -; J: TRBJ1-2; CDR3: CASSQTGVGGYTF; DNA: TGTGCCAGCAGCCAGACAGGGGTGGGCGGCTACACCTTC
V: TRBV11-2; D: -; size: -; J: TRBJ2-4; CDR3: CASSLDPPWQNIQYF; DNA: TGTGCCAGCAGCTTAGACCCACCCTGGCAAAACATTCAGTACTTC
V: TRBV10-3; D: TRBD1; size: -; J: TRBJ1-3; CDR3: CAISAGQGGNTIYF; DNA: TGTGCCATCAGTGCGGGACAGGGTGGAAACACCATATATTTT
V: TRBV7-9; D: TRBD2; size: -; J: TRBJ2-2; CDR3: CASSLELAGGTGELFF; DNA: TGTGCCAGCAGCCTCGAACTAGCGGGAGGGACCGGGGAGCTGTTTTTT
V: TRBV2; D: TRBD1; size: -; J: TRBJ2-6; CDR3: CARSPGTGSSGANVLTF; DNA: TGTGCCAGATCCCCCGGGACAGGGTCTTCTGGGGCCAACGTCCTGACTTTC
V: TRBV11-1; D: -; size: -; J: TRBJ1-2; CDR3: CASSSGVRYGYTF; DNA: TGTGCCAGCAGTTCCGGGGTTCGCTATGGCTACACCTTC
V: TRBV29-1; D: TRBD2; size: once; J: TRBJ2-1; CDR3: CSVARGGSYNEQFF; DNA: TGCAGCGTTGCTCGGGGGGGCTCCTACAATGAGCAGTTCTTC
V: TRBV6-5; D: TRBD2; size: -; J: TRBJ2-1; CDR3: CATSGTSGNNEQFF; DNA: TGTGCCACCTCGGGGACTAGCGGGAACAATGAGCAGTTCTTC
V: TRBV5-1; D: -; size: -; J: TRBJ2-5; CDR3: CASRPGGNQETQYF; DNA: TGCGCCAGCAGGCCGGGCGGGAACCAAGAGACCCAGTACTTC
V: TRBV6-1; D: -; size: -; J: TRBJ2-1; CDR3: CASYQGGSYNEQFF; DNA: TGTGCCAGCTATCAGGGTGGAAGTTACAATGAGCAGTTCTTC
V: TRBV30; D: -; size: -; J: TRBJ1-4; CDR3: CAWSVQNEKLFF; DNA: TGTGCCTGGAGTGTACAGAATGAAAAACTGTTTTTT
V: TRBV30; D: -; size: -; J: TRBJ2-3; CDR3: CAWRRGLFTDTQYF; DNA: TGTGCCTGGAGGAGGGGACTCTTCACAGATACGCAGTATTTT
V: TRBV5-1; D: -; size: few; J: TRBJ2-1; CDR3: CASSLGQSYNEQFF; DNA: TGCGCCAGCAGCTTGGGACAGTCCTACAATGAGCAGTTCTTC
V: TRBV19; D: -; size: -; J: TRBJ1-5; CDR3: CASSITPRQPQHF; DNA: TGTGCCAGTAGTATAACCCCCAGGCAGCCCCAGCATTTT
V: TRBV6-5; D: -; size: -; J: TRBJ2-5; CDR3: CASSRGSKETQYF; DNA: TGTGCCAGCAGCCGAGGGTCCAAAGAGACCCAGTACTTC
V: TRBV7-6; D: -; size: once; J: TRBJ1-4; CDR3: CASSSNDGRSEKLFF; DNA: TGTGCCAGCAGCTCCAACGACGGGCGCTCTGAAAAACTGTTTTTT
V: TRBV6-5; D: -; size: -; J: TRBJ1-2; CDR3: CASSYGRPEGYGYTF; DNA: TGTGCCAGCAGTTACGGCCGACCAGAGGGGTATGGCTACACCTTC
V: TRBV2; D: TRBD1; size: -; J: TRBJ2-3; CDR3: CASSDIQGVSTDTQYF; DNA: TGTGCCAGCAGTGACATCCAGGGGGTTAGCACAGATACGCAGTATTTT